This TCR beta chain was observed in a study of spatial heterogeneity in lung cancer. Time point meaning: sample taken at primary tumor resection. One entry per CDR3 protein, called by TCRdb with MiXCR from the 5' RACE reads. The sample records around 7,500 distinct CDR3 sequences, roughly 14% being singletons. Study-wide results and caveats: Tumor mutation count correlated with how many alpha and beta TCRs expanded intratumorally.

Germline lookup yields CDR1 SGHNT and CDR2 YENEEA. The CDR3 extends over 15 amino acids. Trimming removed 5 bases at V and 0 bases at J, with 10 bases between. As concerns this clonotype: The antigen is unknown.

The chain has TRBV11-3 and TRBJ2-2; D not certain. The clonotype comes from a male donor with early-stage non-small cell lung cancer. The specimen comprised lung tumor tissue, sampled at surgery. CDR3 loop: CASSSTATNTGELFF. The CDR3 DNA follows: TGTGCCAGCAGCAGTACAGCAACGAACACCGGGGAGCTGTTTTTT.